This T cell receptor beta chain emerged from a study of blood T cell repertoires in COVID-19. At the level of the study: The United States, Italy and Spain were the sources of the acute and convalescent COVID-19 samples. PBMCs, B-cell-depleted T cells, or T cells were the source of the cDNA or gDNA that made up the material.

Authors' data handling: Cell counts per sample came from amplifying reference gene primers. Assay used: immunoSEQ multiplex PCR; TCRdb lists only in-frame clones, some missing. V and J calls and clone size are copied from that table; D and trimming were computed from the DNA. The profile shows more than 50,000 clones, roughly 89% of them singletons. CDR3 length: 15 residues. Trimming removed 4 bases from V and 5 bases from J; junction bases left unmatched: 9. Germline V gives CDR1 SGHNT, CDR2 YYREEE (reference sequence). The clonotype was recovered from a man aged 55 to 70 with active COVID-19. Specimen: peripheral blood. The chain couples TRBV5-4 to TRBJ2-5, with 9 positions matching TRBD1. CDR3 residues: CASSRTGASGETQYF. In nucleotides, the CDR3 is TGTGCCAGCAGCAGGACAGGGGCCTCCGGGGAGACCCAGTACTTC.